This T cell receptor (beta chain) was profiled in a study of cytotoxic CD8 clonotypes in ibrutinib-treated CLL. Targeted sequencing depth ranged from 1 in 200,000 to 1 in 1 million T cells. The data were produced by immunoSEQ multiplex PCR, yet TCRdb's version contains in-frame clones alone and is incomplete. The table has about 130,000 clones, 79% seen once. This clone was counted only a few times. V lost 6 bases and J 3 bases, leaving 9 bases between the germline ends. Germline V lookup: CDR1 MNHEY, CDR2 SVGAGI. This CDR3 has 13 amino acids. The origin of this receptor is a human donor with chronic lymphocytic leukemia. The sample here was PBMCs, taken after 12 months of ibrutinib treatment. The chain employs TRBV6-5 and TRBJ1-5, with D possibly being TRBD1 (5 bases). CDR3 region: CASRAGPNQPQHF. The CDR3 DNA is TGTGCCAGCAGAGCGGGGCCCAATCAGCCCCAGCATTTT.